A single sample gave rise to the 10 T cell receptor beta chains below, sequenced in a study of T cells in localized non-small cell lung cancer. Repertoires were generated with immunoSEQ multiplex PCR, while TCRdb's copy carries only in-frame clones and drops some. This table holds almost 20,000 clones, about 91% found once. The source was peripheral blood, collected before any cancer treatment. Receptor source: a man aged 35 to 69 with stage I lung adenocarcinoma.

This chain uses TRBV18 with TRBJ1-1; D gene unclear. The V end lost 5 bases, the J end lost 0 bases, and 4 bases lay between the germline ends. The CDR3 sequence is 12 residues long. Germline V gives CDR1 KGHSH, CDR2 LQKENI. The CDR3: CASSIMNTEAFF. The CDR3 DNA reads as TGTGCCAGCTCAATCATGAACACTGAAGCTTTCTTT.

This chain joins TRBV5-1 and TRBJ2-1; D is possibly TRBD1 or TRBD2 (5 bases each). This CDR3 is built from 14 residues. Trimming shortened V by 0 bases and J by 8 bases, and 12 bases separated the two germline ends. Germline CDR1 SGHRS, CDR2 YFSETQ. CDR3 nucleotide sequence: TGCGCCAGCAGCTTGGCTAGGGACGGCGATGAGCAGTTCTTC. It translates to CASSLARDGDEQFF. The full variable domain, with the rest looked up from reference TRBV5-1 and TRBJ2-1, is KAGVTQTPRYLIKTRGQQVTLSCSPISGHRSVSWYQQTPGQGLQFLFEYFSETQRNKGNFPGRFSGRQFSNSRSEMNVSTLELGDSALYLCASSLARDGDEQFFGPGTRLTVL.

This CDR3 reads CASSLEGGVSYEQYF. CDR3 coding DNA: TGTGCCAGCAGCTTAGAAGGGGGAGTCTCCTACGAGCAGTACTTC. The rearrangement uses TRBV7-8 and TRBJ2-7, with D perhaps TRBD1 (6 bases). Germline V gene data show CDR1 as SGHVS and CDR2 as FQNEAQ. V lost 1 base and J 0 bases, leaving 10 bases between the germline ends. The CDR3 contains 15 residues.

The genes are TRBV5-1 and TRBJ2-3, with TRBD2 matching over 8 bases. With 2 bases clipped from V and 4 bases from J, the junction kept 3 bases outside the gene matches. Germline CDR1 SGHRS, CDR2 YFSETQ. The CDR3 has 14 amino acids. CDR3 coding DNA: TGCGCCAGCAGCTTAGAAGCGGGAGCAGATACGCAGTATTTT. This sequence encodes CASSLEAGADTQYF. The full variable domain, with the rest looked up from reference TRBV5-1 and TRBJ2-3, is KAGVTQTPRYLIKTRGQQVTLSCSPISGHRSVSWYQQTPGQGLQFLFEYFSETQRNKGNFPGRFSGRQFSNSRSEMNVSTLELGDSALYLCASSLEAGADTQYFGPGTRLTVL.

The rearrangement uses TRBV5-6 and TRBJ1-1; D not certain. The CDR3 contains 16 residues. The germline gives CDR1 SGHDT, CDR2 YYEEEE. Trimming removed 6 bases at V and 0 bases at J, with 18 bases between. CDR3 amino acids: CASIAIKGLMNTEAFF. Written as DNA, the CDR3 is TGTGCCAGCATCGCAATAAAAGGGCTCATGAACACTGAAGCTTTCTTT.

V and J are TRBV27 and TRBJ2-7; D is possibly TRBD2 (6 bases). Germline values: CDR1 MNHEY, CDR2 SMNVEV (reference sequence). The CDR3 loop spans 13 amino acids. V lost 4 bases and J lost 5, with 12 bases in between. The CDR3 spells CASSWSGGDEQYF. The CDR3 nucleotides read TGTGCCAGCAGTTGGTCGGGCGGGGACGAGCAGTACTTC.

The chain carries TRBV6-5 and TRBJ2-5; D unresolved. Germline V lookup: CDR1 MNHEY, CDR2 SVGAGI. The CDR3 covers 13 residues. The V end was cut by 10 bases, the J end by 2 bases, with 14 bases between. CDR3 nucleotide sequence: TGTGCCAAACCAACGGGTAGGCAAGAGACCCAGTACTTC. Residues: CAKPTGRQETQYF.

The CDR3 nucleotides read TGTGCCAGCAGAACGGGAGTAGACTACGAGCAGTACTTC. It specifies CASRTGVDYEQYF. The V gene is TRBV28, the J gene TRBJ2-7; D might be TRBD2 (6 bases). V dropped 6 bases and J dropped 3 bases, with 12 bases sitting between them. The CDR3 covers 13 residues. Germline V CDR1 and CDR2: MDHEN, SYDVKM. Filled out from reference TRBV28 and TRBJ2-7, the complete variable domain reads DVKVTQSSRYLVKRTGEKVFLECVQDMDHENMFWYRQDPGLGLRLIYFSYDVKMKEKGDIPEGYSVSREKKERFSLILESASTNQTSMYLCASRTGVDYEQYFGPGTRLTVT.

The chain has TRBV19 and TRBJ2-3; the match to TRBD2 covers 12 bases. CDR1 and CDR2 from the germline V gene are LNHDA and SQIVND (reference sequence). This CDR3 is 17 amino acids long. The junction had 5 bases not matched to a gene; V was cut back by 0 bases and J by 4 bases. The CDR3 is CASSIEATSGSSDTQYF. The DNA of the CDR3 is TGTGCCAGTAGTATAGAGGCGACTAGCGGGAGTTCAGATACGCAGTATTTT.

This chain links TRBV4-1 with TRBJ2-7; no definite D call. Deletions cut 0 bases from V and 4 bases from J, with 10 bases between. This CDR3 region has 14 residues. Per germline, CDR1 MGHRA and CDR2 YSYEKL. The CDR3 DNA is TGCGCCAGCAGCCAAGATCCATTCAAATACGAGCAGTACTTC. It specifies CASSQDPFKYEQYF.